The sequence of this T cell receptor (beta chain) was determined in a study of OX40 agonist ivuxolimab in advanced cancers. About the study: Partial responses were observed in three patients, of whom one had hepatocellular carcinoma and two had cutaneous melanoma.

This CDR3 has 12 amino acids. Generated by immunoSEQ multiplex PCR, the TCRdb table keeps only in-frame clones and is missing some. The table lists 65,000 to 85,000 clones, 85% of them singletons. The chain couples TRBV21-1 to TRBJ1-1. TRBV21-1 is reported as a pseudogene. This specimen consisted of CD4+ or CD8+ T cells sorted from blood, obtained in a trial of the OX40 agonist ivuxolimab. This TCR was sampled from an adult with an advanced solid tumor such as melanoma, head and neck, liver or kidney cancer. The CDR3 region is CANAHPNTEAFF. The CDR3, as DNA: TGTGCCAACGCCCACCCGAACACTGAAGCTTTCTTT.